The 25 T cell receptor beta chains below all came from one sample that was sequenced in a study of OX40 agonist ivuxolimab in advanced cancers. Libraries came from the immunoSEQ multiplex PCR assay. The table comes from immuneACCESS by way of TCRdb, which keeps in-frame sequences with V and J called. Part of the clones is missing from these tables; in studies checked, under half for an unresolved V gene and the rest for unknown reasons. For this sample the table gives around 97,000 clones, of which 84% were detected only once. The biggest ten clones account for less than 6% of the sample. Material: CD4+ or CD8+ T cells sorted from blood, obtained in a trial of the OX40 agonist ivuxolimab. These TCRs come from an adult with an advanced solid tumor such as melanoma, head and neck, liver or kidney cancer.

The genes are TRBV2 and TRBJ1-3; D call uncertain. The germline V gene encodes CDR1 SNHLY and CDR2 FYNNEI. V was trimmed by 4 bases and J by 0 bases, leaving 13 bases between them. This CDR3 spans 16 amino acids. CDR3 region: CASSGIEGISGNTIYF. The CDR3 region has the DNA TGTGCCAGCAGTGGAATAGAGGGCATCTCTGGAAACACCATATATTTT.

The chain has TRBV5-1 and TRBJ2-2; no clear D. The germline V gene encodes CDR1 SGHRS and CDR2 YFSETQ. Trimming cost V 3 bases and J 3 bases, with 9 bases left between them. The CDR3 is 14 amino acids. Here the CDR3 DNA reads TGCGCCAGCAGCTCGACCGGGTACACCGGGGAGCTGTTTTTT. Translating it yields CASSSTGYTGELFF. Using reference TRBV5-1 and TRBJ2-2 for the parts outside the CDR3, the full variable domain is KAGVTQTPRYLIKTRGQQVTLSCSPISGHRSVSWYQQTPGQGLQFLFEYFSETQRNKGNFPGRFSGRQFSNSRSEMNVSTLELGDSALYLCASSSTGYTGELFFGEGSRLTVL.

The genes are TRBV4-1 and TRBJ2-3; the match to TRBD2 covers 12 bases. The germline V gene has CDR1 MGHRA and CDR2 YSYEKL. The CDR3 is 17 amino acids. The V and J ends lost 3 bases and 5 bases, in that order; junction bases with no gene match: 9. CDR3 in amino acids: CASSHGLAGGNGDTQYF. The CDR3 DNA sequence: TGCGCCAGCAGCCATGGCCTAGCGGGAGGGAACGGAGATACGCAGTATTTT.

This clone was found once. The chain employs TRBV9 and TRBJ2-2; 7 bases match TRBD1. The V gene's germline CDR1 is SGDLS and CDR2 YYNGEE. The CDR3 has 15 amino acids. Losses at the gene ends were 1 base for V and 3 bases for J; bases not matched to a gene: 3. The CDR3 coding sequence is TGTGCCAGCAGCGTACCCGGGACAGACACCGGGGAGCTGTTTTTT. It translates to CASSVPGTDTGELFF.

The chain recombines TRBV7-2 with TRBJ1-1; 7 positions agree with TRBD1. Unmatched junction bases numbered 6, after V lost 2 bases and J lost 3 bases. The CDR3 runs 15 residues. CDR1 is SGHTA and CDR2 is FQGNSA in the germline V gene. CDR3 coding DNA: TGTGCCAGCAGCTTACAGGGGGACTACTACACTGAAGCTTTCTTT. Amino acids: CASSLQGDYYTEAFF.

This clone occurred once. The genes are TRBV29-1 and TRBJ2-7; D not certain. Germline lookup yields CDR1 SQVTM and CDR2 ANQGSEA. CDR3 size: 11 residues. Trimming took off 6 bases at V and 6 bases at J, with 12 bases between the two ends. The chain's CDR3 is CSVIIVFEQYF. CDR3 coding DNA: TGCAGCGTGATAATTGTTTTCGAGCAGTACTTC.

The chain has TRBV7-3 and TRBJ1-2, with D unresolved. CDR1 and CDR2 from the germline V gene are SGHTA and FQGTGA. V was trimmed by 5 bases and J by 5 bases, leaving 21 bases between them. The CDR3 spans 16 residues. The chain's CDR3 is CASSTRTARTPYGYTF. The CDR3 DNA reads TGTGCCAGCAGCACCCGGACCGCTCGAACACCATATGGCTACACCTTC.

The J gene is TRBJ1-5, the V gene TRBV19; 8 nucleotides align to TRBD1. The germline CDR1 and CDR2 sequences are LNHDA and SQIVND (reference sequence). After removal of 3 bases from V and 6 bases from J, the junction contained 7 bases not matched to a gene. The CDR3 is made up of 15 amino acids. The CDR3 nucleotides are TGTGCCAGTAGTATGGGAGGACAGGGCGGTCAGCCCCAGCATTTT. Translated, it gives CASSMGGQGGQPQHF.

V is TRBV6-4 and J is TRBJ1-6; weak D call: TRBD1 (6 bases). The germline V gene has CDR1 MRHNA and CDR2 SNTAGT. Trimming shortened V by 10 bases and J by 10 bases, and 17 bases separated the two germline ends. The CDR3 is made up of 13 amino acids. CDR3 sequence: CATATGPGSPLHF. The CDR3 region has the DNA TGTGCCACCGCGACAGGACCAGGGTCACCCCTCCACTTT.

This clone was seen more than once but under ten times. V usage is TRBV6-5 and J usage is TRBJ1-3, with D tentatively TRBD1 (5 bases). The CDR3 length is 14 residues. Trimming cost V 2 bases and J 7 bases, with 12 bases left between them. In germline, CDR1 is MNHEY, CDR2 SVGAGI. As DNA, the CDR3 is TGTGCCAGCAGTTACGGCCAGGGAAGGAACACCATATATTTT. This gives the protein CASSYGQGRNTIYF.

This sequence joins TRBV18 and TRBJ1-2; 7 bases line up with TRBD1. Germline V gene data show CDR1 as KGHSH and CDR2 as LQKENI. CDR3 size: 14 residues. Unmatched junction bases numbered 7, after V lost 4 bases and J lost 5 bases. CDR3 sequence reads: CASSQGQPAYGYTF. Here the CDR3 DNA reads TGTGCCAGCTCACAGGGACAGCCCGCTTATGGCTACACCTTC.

This clone was picked up one time. The genes are TRBV6-1 and TRBJ1-5; D is uncertain. Germline V gives CDR1 MNHNS, CDR2 SASEGT. The CDR3 is made up of 14 amino acids. V lost 1 base to trimming and J lost 9 bases, with 13 bases between them. CDR3 nucleotides: TGTGCCAGCAGTGAAGTCAGGAGCCCCGCGCCCCAGCATTTT. Protein sequence: CASSEVRSPAPQHF.

This chain's CDR3 is CASSLAQGVSNQPQHF. CDR3 DNA sequence: TGTGCCAGCAGCTTAGCGCAGGGGGTTAGCAATCAGCCCCAGCATTTT. The chain uses TRBV7-8 and TRBJ1-5, with 7 bases fitting TRBD1. Per the germline V gene, CDR1 is SGHVS and CDR2 is FQNEAQ. Losses at the gene ends were 0 bases for V and 0 bases for J; bases not matched to a gene: 2. The CDR3 has 16 residues.

This rearrangement joins TRBV15 to TRBJ1-1, with no clear D. V lost 0 bases and J 4 bases, leaving 12 bases between the germline ends. Germline loops: CDR1 LNHNV, CDR2 YYDKDF (reference sequence). The CDR3 is 15 residues long. The CDR3, as DNA: TGTGCCACCAGCAGAGATGAGGAGAGGTTCACTGAAGCTTTCTTT. It specifies CATSRDEERFTEAFF.

This clone came up a few times. The J gene is TRBJ2-5, the V gene TRBV29-1; possibly TRBD2 for D (5 bases). Germline assignment: CDR1 SQVTM and CDR2 ANQGSEA. CDR3 length: 11 residues. Trimming removed 7 bases from V and 5 bases from J, with 11 bases in between. As DNA, the CDR3 is TGCAGCGGGGAGCCCCTGGAGACCCAGTACTTC. It encodes CSGEPLETQYF.

This clone was detected once. The chain combines TRBV6-1 with TRBJ1-1; no definite D call. Per the germline V gene, CDR1 is MNHNS and CDR2 is SASEGT. Trimming left V 8 bases short and J 4 bases short, with 14 bases between. CDR3 length: 13 residues. The CDR3 sequence is CASSLLRGTEAFF. For the CDR3, the DNA is TGTGCCAGCTCTCTTCTCCGGGGCACTGAAGCTTTCTTT.

V and J are TRBV5-1 and TRBJ2-7; 10 positions match TRBD2. Per the germline V gene, CDR1 is SGHRS and CDR2 is YFSETQ. Trimming took 3 bases from V and 4 from J; bases not matched to a gene: 7. The CDR3 contains 15 residues. The CDR3, as DNA: TGCGCCAGCAGCTGGCTAGCGGGGGCTACTTACGAGCAGTACTTC. It codes for CASSWLAGATYEQYF.

The chain is built from TRBV18 and TRBJ2-3; 7 bases are shared with TRBD2. After removal of 4 bases from V and 2 bases from J, the junction contained 6 bases not matched to a gene. The CDR3 runs to 15 residues. Germline-derived CDR1 and CDR2 are KGHSH and LQKENI. The CDR3 nucleotides are TGTGCCAGCTCACAGTCGGCGGGAGCCACAGATACGCAGTATTTT. Its protein is CASSQSAGATDTQYF. The variable domain in full, with the rest retrieved from reference TRBV18 and TRBJ2-3, is NAGVMQNPRHLVRRRGQEARLRCSPMKGHSHVYWYRQLPEEGLKFMVYLQKENIIDESGMPKERFSAEFPKEGPSILRIQQVVRGDSAAYFCASSQSAGATDTQYFGPGTRLTVL.

This chain joins TRBV12-5 and TRBJ2-2; 7 bases are a match to TRBD1. Losses at the gene ends were 6 bases for V and 4 bases for J; bases not matched to a gene: 5. This CDR3 contains 14 residues. Looked up from germline, CDR1 is LGHNT and CDR2 is FRNRAP. This chain's CDR3 is CASGSGQFTGELFF. The CDR3 nucleotides are TGTGCTAGTGGCTCGGGACAGTTCACCGGGGAGCTGTTTTTT.

This clone was counted once. The chain links TRBV18 to TRBJ1-3; D is ambiguous. Trimming left V 2 bases short and J 5 bases short, with 19 bases between. The CDR3 length is 17 residues. The V gene's germline CDR1 is KGHSH and CDR2 LQKENI. CDR3: CASSPSVRRMLRNTIYF. For the CDR3, the DNA is TGTGCCAGCTCACCATCGGTCAGAAGAATGCTTCGAAACACCATATATTTT.

There are a few counts of this clone. The chain couples TRBV7-9 to TRBJ2-4, with D maybe TRBD2 (5 bases). From germline, CDR1 is SEHNR and CDR2 FQNEAQ (reference sequence). Trimming took 7 bases from V and 5 from J, leaving 12 bases between them. This CDR3 region has 13 residues. In DNA form, the CDR3 reads TGTGCCAGCATCGGGGATATGCAAAACATTCAGTACTTC. It codes for CASIGDMQNIQYF.

V and J are TRBV29-1 and TRBJ2-7, with D perhaps assigned TRBD1 or TRBD2 (5 bases each). V was trimmed by 0 bases and J by 3 bases, leaving 9 bases between them. The CDR3 totals 13 residues. Germline V gives CDR1 SQVTM, CDR2 ANQGSEA. The CDR3: CSVEDRGNYEQYF. The CDR3 bases are TGCAGCGTTGAAGATCGGGGCAACTACGAGCAGTACTTC.

The chain is built from TRBV2 and TRBJ1-2; 11 bases agree with TRBD1. Germline CDR1 SNHLY, CDR2 FYNNEI. The V gene end was trimmed by 4 bases and the J gene end by 2 bases; junction bases not matched to a gene: 0. This CDR3 spans 14 amino acids. The CDR3 reads CASSGTGGNYGYTF. The CDR3 DNA sequence: TGTGCCAGCAGTGGGACAGGGGGCAACTATGGCTACACCTTC.

This rearrangement joins TRBV7-9 to TRBJ1-6, with D possibly being TRBD1 (5 bases). Looked up from germline, CDR1 is SEHNR and CDR2 is FQNEAQ (reference sequence). The CDR3 covers 16 residues. With 5 bases removed from V and 0 bases from J, the gap between germline ends came to 11 bases. The CDR3 loop is CASSTHDSSYNSPLHF. In DNA form, the CDR3 reads TGTGCCAGCAGCACACATGACAGCTCCTATAATTCACCCCTCCACTTT.

CDR3 in amino acids: CASSPGRNEQFF. The CDR3 bases are TGTGCCAGCTCACCAGGGCGCAATGAGCAGTTCTTC. The chain joins TRBV18 to TRBJ2-1; D gene ambiguous. The CDR3 contains 12 residues. Germline-derived CDR1 and CDR2 are KGHSH and LQKENI. V lost 2 bases and J 6 bases, leaving 5 bases between the germline ends.